This T cell receptor (beta chain) was captured by sequencing in a study of identical twins. Study-wide results and limits: Low generation probability was overrepresented in out-of-frame alpha sequences shared by twins.

As concerns this clonotype: What it recognizes is unknown.

This CDR3 region has 17 residues. V lost 5 bases and J lost 1, with 20 bases in between. CDR1 SGHRS and CDR2 YFSETQ come from the germline V gene. TCRdb reanalysed the 5' RACE reads using MiXCR and keeps one entry per CDR3 protein. The sample has over 200,000 distinct CDR3 sequences, around 10% seen once; the top ten hold around 5%. The receptor was isolated from a woman under 30 in good health. Sequencing was performed on memory (CD45RO+) T cells sorted from blood. This chain connects TRBV5-1 to TRBJ2-3, with D possibly being TRBD2 (7 bases). In DNA, the CDR3 is TGCGCCAGCAGGAAGGGGGTACGCGGGAGTGGCACAGATACGCAGTATTTT. Translating it yields CASRKGVRGSGTDTQYF.